The source of this T cell receptor (beta chain) is a study of T cell repertoires in cytomegalovirus infection. Overall study context: Selection of CMV epitopes for the study included recently identified HLA-C-restricted and well-studied HLA-B-restricted ones. Public TCR beta signatures provided an indication of both CMV infection and a matching HLA type. The study's findings and limits: The study found HLA-C-restricted CMV-specific TCR beta clonotypes dominating the ex vivo response. Carriage of CMV together with the relevant HLA was identifiable through cumulative public TCR beta family frequency.

MiXCR, run by TCRdb on the reads, gives a single entry per CDR3 protein. The repertoire holds 300,000 to 400,000 distinct CDR3 sequences, with about 28% as singletons. The V gene lost 3 bases and the J gene lost 2 bases, with 11 bases spanning the gap. The CDR3 sequence is 15 residues long. A word on this clonotype: Its antigen is not known.

Sequences were derived from cultured PBMCs, sampled from culture after CMV antigen stimulation. The clonotype was recovered from a human donor in good health (CMV status not recorded). Some clones in this sample may be carry-over from other donors' samples. This chain joins TRBV12-3 or TRBV12-4 and TRBJ1-5; D gene ambiguous. The CDR3 sequence is CASSFSPYGNQPQHF. Written as DNA, the CDR3 is TGTGCCAGCAGTTTCTCCCCTTATGGCAATCAGCCCCAGCATTTT.